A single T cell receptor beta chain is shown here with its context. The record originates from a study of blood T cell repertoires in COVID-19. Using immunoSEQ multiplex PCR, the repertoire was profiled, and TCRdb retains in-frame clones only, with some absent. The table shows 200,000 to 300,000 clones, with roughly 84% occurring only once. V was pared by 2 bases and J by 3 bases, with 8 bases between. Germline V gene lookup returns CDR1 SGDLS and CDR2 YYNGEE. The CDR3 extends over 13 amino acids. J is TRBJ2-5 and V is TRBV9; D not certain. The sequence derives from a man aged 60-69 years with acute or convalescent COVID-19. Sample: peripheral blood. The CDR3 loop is CASSVQLEETQYF. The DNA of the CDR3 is TGTGCCAGCAGCGTCCAATTAGAAGAGACCCAGTACTTC.